This T cell receptor (beta chain) was found in a study of blood T cell repertoires in COVID-19. Turning to the study itself: Sources were T cells, B-cell-depleted T cells, or PBMCs; the material itself was cDNA or gDNA.

Patients at the Seattle site were enrolled during active infection and followed longitudinally. V was clipped by 2 bases and J by 6 bases, with 23 bases between them. The CDR3 consists of 18 residues. Looked up from germline, CDR1 is SEHNR and CDR2 is FQNEAQ (reference sequence). Per the authors' pipeline: Reference gene primer amplification in the assay estimated nucleated cell counts. TCRdb's copy holds only in-frame clones and misses some; the assay was immunoSEQ multiplex PCR. That table is the source of V, J and clone size, and D and trimming were worked out from the DNA. The table shows over 150,000 clones, with more than 85% occurring only once.

V is TRBV7-9 and J is TRBJ2-1, with D possibly being TRBD2 (6 bases). The sequencing input was peripheral blood. This receptor was identified in a man aged 60 to 75 with COVID-19, enrolled during active disease. Written as DNA, the CDR3 is TGTGCCAGCAGCTTAACCACGGGGTTGAAGGGACTGGTCAATGAGCAGTTCTTC. This translates into CASSLTTGLKGLVNEQFF.